The source of this TCR beta chain is a study of blood T cell repertoires in COVID-19 (dated by TCRdb to about 2020). Study-wide context: Samples covering the acute and convalescent phases of COVID-19 were provided by collaborators in the United States, Italy and Spain. The prospective study material was composed of cDNA or gDNA derived from T cells, B-cell-depleted T cells, or PBMCs. Deeply sampled blood TCRbeta repertoires from subjects exposed to, actively infected with, or recovered from COVID-19 were included in the dataset. A freely available public database, intended as a resource for researchers studying the immune response to SARS-CoV-2, is where the repertoires were released. The samples were drawn from two sources: the first 160 participants of the ongoing ImmuneRACE study, and 1,254 subjects contributed by 6 global collaborators. The sample metadata nearly always contained a de-identified subject ID, COVID-19 status, age in years and sex. Where available, HLA class I and class II types were taken from metadata supplied by the sample provider and were not determined by assay-based typing. Study-wide conclusions, independent of this receptor: How much clinical and demographic metadata was included differed by source and by participant, and the metadata was provided uncurated.

With respect to this clone: Its antigen specificity is not known. Per-base qualities were not stored, and no clone one base away is much larger.

TCRbeta CDR3 regions were amplified from genomic DNA using the immunoSEQ Assay, a bias-controlled multiplex PCR. Turning to the authors' computational methods: Within the assay, amplification of reference gene primers was used to estimate how many nucleated cells each sample contained. To quantify the absolute abundance of each unique TCRbeta CDR3 rearrangement, sequence reads were collapsed and filtered. For each sample, productive Simpson clonality was calculated as the square root of Simpson's diversity index over productive rearrangements. Here the immuneACCESS table is served through TCRdb, limited to in-frame sequences with V and J called. Missing clones are a known gap in these copies; in checked studies unresolved V genes cover under half, and the rest lacks a known reason. V, J and clone size derive from that table, while D and trimming were established from the DNA sequence. The sample table lists around 250,000 clones, about four fifths of them with a count of one. In total, the top ten clones hold 5% to 6% of the sample.

Whole blood was collected in K2EDTA tubes by collaborating institutions according to the institutions' own protocols. For TCRbeta analysis, collaborators shipped samples in one of three forms: frozen whole blood, isolated PBMCs, or DNA extracted from either of those sample types. Including the terminal cysteine and phenylalanine, the CDR3 comprises 15 residues. Just CDR3 DNA is preserved here, 45 bases in frame from base 1. V is pared back by 0 bases and J by 6 bases, with 15 bases lying between the germline termini. The germline V gene encodes CDR1 LNHNV and CDR2 YYDKDF (reference sequence). This receptor was taken from a man aged 80 or over with acute or convalescent COVID-19. Sequencing input: peripheral blood. Recombination linked TRBV15 to TRBJ2-7, with TRBD2 perhaps the D gene, on 5 matching bases. The nucleotide sequence reads TGTGCCACCAGCAGAGATCTTATGGCCGCGGGCGAGCAGTACTTC. This translates into CATSRDLMAAGEQYF. Here the CDR3 is joined to the reference TRBV15 and TRBJ2-7 genes, and the full variable domain is: DAMVIQNPRYQVTQFGKPVTLSCSQTLNHNVMYWYQQKSSQAPKLLFHYYDKDFNNEADTPDNFQSRRPNTSFCFLDIRSPGLGDTAMYLCATSRDLMAAGEQYFGPGTRLTVT.